Listed below are T cell receptor beta chains from one sample, sequenced in a study of PD-1 blockade in mismatch repair-deficient tumors. Assay: immunoSEQ multiplex PCR; the TCRdb copy retains only in-frame clones and omits some. This table has 100,000 to 150,000 clones, about 88% appearing once. Material: peripheral blood, obtained 44 weeks after starting pembrolizumab. These receptors were taken from an adult with mismatch repair-deficient cancer. Each CDR3 is given with its conserved first and last residue. The D gene is left open where the match is weak. Rows may omit the clone size; those that give it use once, few, many or a size class.

>TRBV29-1|14|-|-|TRBJ2-7
CSVAVPGSRYEQYF
TGCAGCGTTGCCGTACCAGGTAGCAGGTACGAGCAGTACTTC
>TRBV11-2|15|-|TRBD1|TRBJ1-5
CASSLGTGVDQPQHF
TGTGCCAGCAGCTTAGGGACAGGGGTTGATCAGCCCCAGCATTTT
>TRBV5-4|15|-|TRBD1|TRBJ2-7
CASSRDRGLAYEQYF
TGCGCCAGCAGTCGGGACAGGGGGCTTGCCTACGAGCAGTACTTC
>TRBV11-3|16|-|TRBD2|TRBJ2-7
CASSLWITGGTYEQYF
TGTGCCAGCAGCCTTTGGATTACGGGGGGAACCTACGAGCAGTACTTC
>TRBV2|13|-|-|TRBJ2-5
CASSHRVLETQYF
TGTGCCAGCAGCCATAGGGTACTGGAGACCCAGTACTTC
>TRBV30|15|few|TRBD1|TRBJ2-7
CAWSVKGAVPKEQYF
TGTGCCTGGAGTGTAAAGGGGGCAGTCCCTAAGGAGCAGTACTTC
>TRBV5-1|15|-|-|TRBJ2-3
CASSRTGTEVDTQYF
TGCGCCAGCAGCAGAACCGGGACGGAGGTAGATACGCAGTATTTT
>TRBV15|18|-|TRBD1|TRBJ1-2
CATSRAKVGHPGGYGYTF
TGTGCCACCAGCAGAGCTAAAGTCGGACATCCAGGGGGCTATGGCTACACCTTC
>TRBV11-3|17|-|TRBD2|TRBJ2-1
CASSSPYTSEKYNEQFF
TGTGCCAGCAGCTCACCTTATACTAGCGAGAAGTACAATGAGCAGTTCTTC
>TRBV11-2|17|-|TRBD2|TRBJ2-1
CASSPIAGGSLGGEQFF
TGTGCCAGCAGTCCGATAGCGGGAGGGTCCCTGGGTGGTGAGCAGTTCTTC
>TRBV4-3|16|-|TRBD1|TRBJ2-6
CASSQSGGSGANVLTF
TGCGCCAGCAGCCAATCAGGGGGCTCTGGGGCCAACGTCCTGACTTTC
>TRBV5-1|19|-|TRBD1|TRBJ1-5
CASSLGRDRGRASNQPQHF
TGCGCCAGCAGCTTGGGACGGGACAGGGGGCGGGCTAGCAATCAGCCCCAGCATTTT
>TRBV27|15|-|-|TRBJ2-7
CASSHRATSSYEQYF
TGTGCCAGCAGCCACAGGGCGACGAGCTCCTACGAGCAGTACTTC
>TRBV10-3|15|-|-|TRBJ2-1
CAISDMWEKVNEQFF
TGTGCCATCAGTGACATGTGGGAGAAGGTGAATGAGCAGTTCTTC
>TRBV21-1|19|-|-|TRBJ2-1
CASSKEANTFLFSYNEQFF
TGTGCCAGCAGCAAAGAAGCCAACACCTTCCTCTTCTCCTACAATGAGCAGTTCTTC
>TRBV5-4|13|-|-|TRBJ1-2
CASSNRVQDGYTF
TGTGCCAGCAGCAATAGGGTTCAGGATGGCTACACCTTC
>TRBV6-5|14|-|-|TRBJ1-2
CASGRSGQIYGYTF
TGTGCCAGCGGGCGATCCGGACAGATCTATGGCTACACCTTC
>TRBV13|16|once|TRBD2|TRBJ2-5
CASSPSQRVAGETQYF
TGTGCCAGCAGCCCCTCCCAACGGGTAGCGGGAGAGACCCAGTACTTC
>TRBV9|13|-|-|TRBJ2-5
CASSVQGGQTQYF
TGTGCCAGCAGCGTACAGGGGGGCCAGACCCAGTACTTC
>TRBV12-5|19|-|TRBD2|TRBJ2-1
CASATRSSSGRAIYNEQFF
TGTGCTAGTGCCACCAGAAGCTCTAGCGGGAGGGCGATCTACAATGAGCAGTTCTTC
>TRBV7-6|14|-|TRBD1|TRBJ1-4
CASSLGGGNEKLFF
TGTGCCAGCTCCCTAGGGGGCGGTAATGAAAAACTGTTTTTT
>TRBV21-1|15|-|-|TRBJ2-5
CASTPGLGDCRTQYF
TGTGCCAGCACCCCGGGGCTAGGGGATTGTAGGACCCAGTACTTC
>TRBV5-1|15|-|-|TRBJ2-1
CASSLSGSSYNEQFF
TGCGCCAGCAGCTTGTCAGGGTCCTCCTACAATGAGCAGTTCTTC
>TRBV18|14|-|-|TRBJ1-1
CASSPQYADTEAFF
TGTGCCAGCTCACCACAATACGCAGACACTGAAGCTTTCTTT
>TRBV15|14|-|-|TRBJ2-7
CATSRGGRVDEQYF
TGTGCCACCAGCAGGGGAGGCCGCGTGGACGAGCAGTACTTC
>TRBV27|11|-|-|TRBJ2-5
CASSLGDTQYF
TGTGCCAGCAGTTTAGGTGACACCCAGTACTTC
>TRBV27|15|-|-|TRBJ2-5
CASSDSGRTQETQYF
TGTGCCAGCAGTGACTCGGGACGTACACAAGAGACCCAGTACTTC
>TRBV5-1|15|-|TRBD1|TRBJ1-2
CASSGGTGDAYGYTF
TGCGCCAGCAGCGGGGGGACAGGGGACGCCTATGGCTACACCTTC
>TRBV19|13|-|-|TRBJ2-7
CASSIRQGYEQYF
TGTGCCAGTAGTATAAGGCAGGGCTACGAGCAGTACTTC
>TRBV5-5|18|-|TRBD2|TRBJ2-2
CASSFETSGSSNTGELFF
TGTGCCAGCAGCTTTGAGACTAGCGGGAGTTCTAACACCGGGGAGCTGTTTTTT
>TRBV28|15|-|-|TRBJ1-5
CASSLPLGINQPQHF
TGTGCCAGCAGTTTACCGTTAGGGATCAATCAGCCCCAGCATTTT
>TRBV29-1|15|-|TRBD2|TRBJ2-5
CSVDGTSGVQETQYF
TGCAGCGTTGACGGGACTAGCGGAGTCCAAGAGACCCAGTACTTC
>TRBV7-3|15|-|TRBD1|TRBJ2-3
CASSLSGTGRDTQYF
TGTGCCAGCAGCTTATCCGGGACAGGGAGAGATACGCAGTATTTT
>TRBV7-2|17|-|-|TRBJ1-1
CASSLRGINRKNTEAFF
TGTGCCAGCAGCTTAAGGGGGATAAACAGGAAGAACACTGAAGCTTTCTTT
>TRBV5-8|14|-|TRBD1|TRBJ2-1
CASKTGGLYNEQFF
TGTGCCAGCAAAACAGGGGGCCTTTACAATGAGCAGTTCTTC